The 14 T cell receptor beta chains presented below share a single source sample, sequenced in a study of cytomegalovirus exposure and HLA in healthy donors. Some clones are missing from TCRdb's copy, which holds only in-frame ones; the method was immunoSEQ multiplex PCR. This table holds some 110,000 clones, around 86% found once. Sequencing input: PBMCs. The receptors stem from a man younger than 35 in good health and CMV-seronegative.

This chain connects TRBV5-1 to TRBJ1-3; tentatively, D is TRBD1 (5 bases). The CDR3 covers 13 residues. Germline lookup yields CDR1 SGHRS and CDR2 YFSETQ. The ends were cut back, 4 bases at V and 3 bases at J, with 8 bases in the middle. The CDR3 loop reads CASSLTDGNTIYF. DNA for the CDR3: TGCGCCAGCAGCCTGACAGATGGAAACACCATATATTTT.

The chain recombines TRBV14 with TRBJ1-1, with D possibly matching TRBD1 (6 bases). The germline gives CDR1 SGHDN, CDR2 FVKESK. Trimming stripped 0 bases from V and 4 bases from J, with 12 bases between. CDR3 length: 15 residues. Here the CDR3 DNA reads TGTGCCAGCAGCCAAGAGCTGGGGGCGGTCACTGAAGCTTTCTTT. Its protein is CASSQELGAVTEAFF.

The chain is built from TRBV11-2 and TRBJ1-6; possibly TRBD1 for D (6 bases). Per the germline V gene, CDR1 is SGHAT and CDR2 is FQNNGV. The CDR3 totals 14 residues. Trimming left V 5 bases short and J 14 bases short, with 19 bases between. The CDR3 bases are TGTGCCAGCAGCCGAGGACAGCCACTCTCGGCCCTCCACTTT. Amino acid sequence: CASSRGQPLSALHF.

This sequence joins TRBV5-1 and TRBJ2-7; TRBD2 aligns across 10 bases. The CDR3 is 13 amino acids. Germline V gene sequence: CDR1 SGHRS, CDR2 YFSETQ. V was pared by 4 bases and J by 11 bases, with 9 bases of the junction left unmatched. Here the CDR3 reads CASSPLTSGKEYF. CDR3 sequence (DNA): TGCGCCAGCAGCCCCTTAACTAGCGGGAAAGAGTACTTC.

This clone turned up a few times. The V call is TRBV5-4, the J call TRBJ1-2, with 8 bases identical to TRBD1. The germline gives CDR1 SGHNT, CDR2 YYREEE (reference sequence). The junction had 0 bases not matched to a gene; V was cut back by 4 bases and J by 1 base. The CDR3 has 13 amino acids. CDR3 sequence: CASSDRGNYGYTF. The CDR3 DNA reads as TGTGCCAGCAGCGACAGGGGTAACTATGGCTACACCTTC.

The chain uses TRBV5-8 and TRBJ2-3; D may be TRBD2 (6 bases). Trimming pared 4 bases from V and 14 bases from J, leaving 14 bases between. Germline V gene sequence: CDR1 SGHTS, CDR2 YDEGEE. CDR3 size: 11 residues. CDR3 sequence (DNA): TGTGCCAGCAGCGTTGGCGGGATATGGTATTTT. It encodes CASSVGGIWYF.

The sample holds a few counts of this clone. The chain employs TRBV5-1 and TRBJ2-1, with 9 bases aligning to TRBD2. Germline CDR1 SGHRS, CDR2 YFSETQ. V gave up 0 bases and J gave up 3 bases; unmatched junction bases: 4. This CDR3 contains 16 residues. The CDR3 here is CASSLELAGSYNEQFF. The CDR3 region has the DNA TGCGCCAGCAGCTTGGAGCTAGCGGGGAGCTACAATGAGCAGTTCTTC.

The rearrangement joins TRBV4-2 to TRBJ1-1; the D gene is possibly TRBD1 (6 bases). Germline lookup yields CDR1 LGHNA and CDR2 YNFKEQ. V was shortened by 0 bases and J by 1 base, with 18 bases between the two germline ends. There are 18 residues in the CDR3. The CDR3 spells CASSQDIFGAGANTEAFF. DNA for the CDR3: TGTGCCAGCAGCCAAGATATATTTGGGGCGGGGGCGAACACTGAAGCTTTCTTT.

J is TRBJ2-1 and V is TRBV27; TRBD1 aligns across 7 bases. Per germline, CDR1 MNHEY and CDR2 SMNVEV (reference sequence). The V segment lost 6 bases and the J segment 4 bases; nucleotides outside the gene matches: 6. The CDR3 totals 14 residues. CDR3 region: CASRPGQPYNEQFF. The CDR3, as DNA: TGTGCCAGCAGACCGGGACAGCCTTACAATGAGCAGTTCTTC.

This chain connects TRBV19 to TRBJ1-1; possibly TRBD1 for D (6 bases). V dropped 5 bases and J dropped 4 bases, with 14 bases sitting between them. Germline V gives CDR1 LNHDA, CDR2 SQIVND (reference sequence). The CDR3 covers 14 residues. CDR3 bases: TGTGCCAGTAGTGCGACAGGTGAAGTCACTGAAGCTTTCTTT. This codes for CASSATGEVTEAFF.

The V and J genes are TRBV11-2 and TRBJ2-1, with TRBD2 matching over 7 bases. The V gene end was trimmed by 4 bases and the J gene end by 9 bases; junction bases not matched to a gene: 15. This CDR3 region has 16 residues. Germline-derived CDR1 and CDR2 are SGHAT and FQNNGV. The CDR3 bases are TGTGCCAGCAGCTCTCCCCCTGCGGGAGTTAGGGGTGAGCAGTTCTTC. It is translated as CASSSPPAGVRGEQFF.

The V call is TRBV6-6, the J call TRBJ2-2; D is uncertain. Trimming removed 0 bases from V and 2 bases from J, with 7 bases in between. The CDR3 has 15 residues. Germline V gene data show CDR1 as MNHNY and CDR2 as SVGAGI (reference sequence). DNA of the CDR3: TGTGCCAGCAGTTACTCGAGCCTTAACACCGGGGAGCTGTTTTTT. Protein product: CASSYSSLNTGELFF.

This clone has more than one count but fewer than ten. The gene calls are TRBV30 and TRBJ1-1; 7 bases agree with TRBD1. The length of the CDR3 is 12 residues. Germline V gene lookup returns CDR1 GTSNPN and CDR2 SVGIG (reference sequence). With V trimmed by 0 bases and J by 11 bases, 6 bases remained unmatched. The CDR3 DNA reads as TGTGCCTGGAGTGTAAGGGGGCTGCGTGCTTTCTTT. Translation gives CAWSVRGLRAFF.

The V and J genes are TRBV6-1 and TRBJ1-1; D is possibly TRBD1 (5 bases). In germline, CDR1 is MNHNS, CDR2 SASEGT. V lost 5 bases and J lost 1, with 8 bases in between. The CDR3 length is 13 residues. CDR3: CASSPTANTEAFF. Here the CDR3 DNA reads TGTGCCAGCAGTCCGACAGCGAACACTGAAGCTTTCTTT.